What follows describes a single T cell receptor beta chain. The data were produced by immunoSEQ multiplex PCR, yet TCRdb's version contains in-frame clones alone and is incomplete. The sample lists about 160,000 clones, 80% to 90% occurring once. This sample is drawn from a study of control samples from healthy donors and cancer patients. CDR1 MNHEY and CDR2 SMNVEV come from the germline V gene (reference sequence). The CDR3 loop spans 15 amino acids. Trimming removed 2 bases from V and 2 bases from J; junction bases left unmatched: 4. The genes are TRBV27 and TRBJ2-7; the match to TRBD1 covers 9 bases. The sample taken for sequencing was blood. The sequence was obtained from a man in his thirties or forties in good health. Here the CDR3 reads CASSLRTGVPYEQYF. CDR3 DNA sequence: TGTGCCAGCAGTTTACGGACAGGGGTCCCCTACGAGCAGTACTTC.